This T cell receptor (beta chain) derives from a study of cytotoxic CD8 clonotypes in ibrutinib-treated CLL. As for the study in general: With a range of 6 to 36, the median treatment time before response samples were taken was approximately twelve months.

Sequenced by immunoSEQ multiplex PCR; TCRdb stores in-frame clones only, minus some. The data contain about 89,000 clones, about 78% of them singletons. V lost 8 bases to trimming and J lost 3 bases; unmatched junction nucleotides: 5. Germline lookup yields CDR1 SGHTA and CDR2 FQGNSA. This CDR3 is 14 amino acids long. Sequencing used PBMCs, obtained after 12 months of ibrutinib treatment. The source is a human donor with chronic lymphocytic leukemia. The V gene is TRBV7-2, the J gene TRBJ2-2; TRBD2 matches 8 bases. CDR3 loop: CASGSGGDTGELFF. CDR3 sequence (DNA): TGTGCCAGCGGAAGCGGGGGAGACACCGGGGAGCTGTTTTTT. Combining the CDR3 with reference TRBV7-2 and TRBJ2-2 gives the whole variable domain GAGVSQSPSNKVTEKGKDVELRCDPISGHTALYWYRQSLGQGLEFLIYFQGNSAPDKSGLPSDRFSAERTGGSVSTLTIQRTQQEDSAVYLCASGSGGDTGELFFGEGSRLTVL.